One sample yielded the 28 T cell receptor beta chains listed below, sequenced in a study of CD8+ T cells in alopecia areata. RNA, once extracted, was reverse transcribed into cDNA for use as the sequencing template. Sequenced by immunoSEQ multiplex PCR; TCRdb stores in-frame clones only, minus some. Of under 150,000 clones listed, around 56% were seen once; the top ten hold roughly 0.5%. Treatment indicated: oral pan-JAK inhibitor, 5-10 mg twice daily. The sample in question was CD4+ T cells sorted from blood, obtained at week 4, from a patient treated with tofacitinib. The receptors here all came from a human donor with alopecia areata.

CDR3 sequence reads: CSVEGADRERLYGYTF. CDR3 nucleotides: TGCAGCGTTGAAGGCGCGGACAGGGAGCGGCTCTATGGCTACACCTTC. The chain is built from TRBV29-1 and TRBJ1-2; 8 bases are a match to TRBD1. This CDR3 spans 16 amino acids. CDR1 is SQVTM, CDR2 ANQGSEA, per germline. J lost 4 bases, V lost 1 base, and 11 bases had no gene match. Supplemented by reference TRBV29-1 and TRBJ1-2, the full variable domain reads SAVISQKPSRDICQRGTSLTIQCQVDSQVTMMFWYRQQPGQSLTLIATANQGSEATYESGFVIDKFPISRPNLTFSTLTVSNMSPEDSSIYLCSVEGADRERLYGYTFGSGTRLTVV.

This clone was observed a few times. The genes are TRBV5-8 and TRBJ2-3; the D gene is possibly TRBD1 (7 bases). Trimming stripped 6 bases from V and 2 bases from J, with 16 bases between. CDR3 length: 15 amino acids. Germline V gives CDR1 SGHTS, CDR2 YDEGEE. The CDR3 DNA reads TGTGCCAGCACCCCGGGGGACAGATACACAGATACGCAGTATTTT. Translating gives CASTPGDRYTDTQYF. Based on the CDR3 plus reference TRBV5-8 and TRBJ2-3, the full variable domain is EAGVTQSPTHLIKTRGQQATLRCSPISGHTSVYWYQQALGLGLQFLLWYDEGEERNRGNFPPRFSGRQFPNYSSELNVNALELEDSALYLCASTPGDRYTDTQYFGPGTRLTVL.

This chain uses TRBV29-1 with TRBJ2-7; 10 nucleotides match TRBD1. Germline loops: CDR1 SQVTM, CDR2 ANQGSEA. V shed 6 bases and J 7 bases; nucleotides not matched to a gene: 15. The CDR3 runs 15 residues. The CDR3 is CSVARGGTGAGEQYF. As DNA, the CDR3 is TGCAGCGTCGCTCGTGGCGGGACAGGGGCGGGTGAGCAGTACTTC.

On this clone: This specimen includes other DNA sequences encoding the same CDR3. This rearrangement joins TRBV30 to TRBJ1-3; a possible D gene is TRBD1 (6 bases). Trimming took off 0 bases at V and 7 bases at J, with 7 bases between the two ends. This CDR3 comprises 12 residues. CDR1 and CDR2 from the germline V gene are GTSNPN and SVGIG (reference sequence). CDR3 coding DNA: TGTGCCTGGAGTGTACAGGGTAACACCATATATTTT. It translates to CAWSVQGNTIYF. The whole variable domain, remainder taken from reference TRBV30 and TRBJ1-3, is SQTIHQWPATLVQPVGSPLSLECTVEGTSNPNLYWYRQAAGRGLQLLFYSVGIGQISSEVPQNLSASRPQDRQFILSSKKLLLSDSGFYLCAWSVQGNTIYFGEGSWLTVV.

V usage is TRBV6-5 and J usage is TRBJ2-3, with D perhaps matching TRBD1 (6 bases). The V end lost 6 bases, the J end lost 6 bases, and 10 bases lay between the germline ends. CDR1 and CDR2 (germline): MNHEY, SVGAGI. This CDR3 is built from 12 residues. The CDR3 is CASSARGDTQYF. CDR3 DNA: TGTGCCAGCAGCGCGAGGGGGGATACGCAGTATTTT.

This clone was counted a few times. The rearrangement uses TRBV6-5 and TRBJ2-7; D is possibly TRBD2 (5 bases). The CDR3 totals 12 residues. Between the trimmed V and J ends, which lost 5 bases and 6 bases, there was a span of 11 bases. Germline values: CDR1 MNHEY, CDR2 SVGAGI. The CDR3 DNA reads as TGTGCCAGCAGTCCCCCCCGGGGCGAGCAGTACTTC. It codes for CASSPPRGEQYF.

The chain uses TRBV30 and TRBJ1-2, with D possibly matching TRBD1 (6 bases). Germline CDR1 GTSNPN, CDR2 SVGIG (reference sequence). CDR3 length: 13 residues. With 1 base removed from V and 8 bases from J, the gap between germline ends came to 14 bases. The CDR3 DNA reads TGTGCCTGGAGTGAGGGACAAGTAGGGGGCTACACCTTC. This gives the protein CAWSEGQVGGYTF.

The rearrangement joins TRBV5-1 to TRBJ2-3, with D perhaps TRBD2 (6 bases). Trimming took off 5 bases at V and 2 bases at J, with 15 bases between the two ends. The V gene's germline CDR1 is SGHRS and CDR2 YFSETQ. This CDR3 has 15 residues. The chain's CDR3 is CASSRSGTYTDTQYF. Here the CDR3 DNA reads TGCGCCAGCAGTCGGTCGGGGACTTACACAGATACGCAGTATTTT.

The V gene is TRBV5-1, the J gene TRBJ1-6, with 8 bases aligning to TRBD1. CDR3 length: 16 residues. Germline CDR1 SGHRS, CDR2 YFSETQ. V lost 1 base to trimming and J lost 14 bases; unmatched junction nucleotides: 14. The DNA of the CDR3 is TGCGCCAGCAGCTTGACGACAGGGGCCCCAACCGGGGCCCTCCACTTT. Translating gives CASSLTTGAPTGALHF.

The rearrangement joins TRBV6-5 to TRBJ1-1; D is unclear. From germline, CDR1 is MNHEY and CDR2 SVGAGI. V was cut by 10 bases and J by 3 bases, with 9 bases left in between. This CDR3 is built from 11 residues. CDR3 residues: CATTGHTEAFF. Here the CDR3 DNA reads TGTGCCACAACTGGACACACTGAAGCTTTCTTT.

This clone showed up just a few times. The rearrangement links TRBV19 to TRBJ1-2, with D hard to call. Between the trimmed V and J ends, which lost 7 bases and 2 bases, there was a span of 14 bases. The germline V gene has CDR1 LNHDA and CDR2 SQIVND (reference sequence). The CDR3 consists of 14 residues. The CDR3 region has the DNA TGTGCCAGTAACGGTCGGAGAGGGAACTATGGCTACACCTTC. This codes for CASNGRRGNYGYTF. Complete variable domain (other parts from reference TRBV19 and TRBJ1-2): DGGITQSPKYLFRKEGQNVTLSCEQNLNHDAMYWYRQDPGQGLRLIYYSQIVNDFQKGDIAEGYSVSREKKESFPLTVTSAQKNPTAFYLCASNGRRGNYGYTFGSGTRLTVV.

This clone was recorded a few times. The J gene is TRBJ1-1, the V gene TRBV29-1, with 9 bases fitting TRBD1. CDR1 is SQVTM, CDR2 ANQGSEA, per germline. CDR3 length: 14 residues. The V gene end was trimmed by 5 bases and the J gene end by 4 bases; junction bases not matched to a gene: 8. The CDR3 bases are TGCAGCGTTACTGGGACAGGGCTCGGCACTGAAGCTTTCTTT. This encodes CSVTGTGLGTEAFF.

The chain combines TRBV30 with TRBJ2-2; unclear D gene. Trimming removed 3 bases at V and 2 bases at J, with 4 bases between. Germline loops: CDR1 GTSNPN, CDR2 SVGIG (reference sequence). The CDR3 spans 12 residues. The CDR3 sequence: CAWRVNTGELFF. The CDR3 nucleotides are TGTGCCTGGAGAGTAAACACCGGGGAGCTGTTTTTT.

The V and J genes are TRBV4-1 and TRBJ1-4, with no clear D. Per germline, CDR1 MGHRA and CDR2 YSYEKL. Trimming stripped 0 bases from V and 11 bases from J, with 10 bases between. The CDR3 consists of 13 residues. The CDR3 DNA follows: TGCGCCAGCAGCCAAGATACCCCGTCGAAACTGTTTTTT. This codes for CASSQDTPSKLFF.

The chain couples TRBV2 to TRBJ1-2; unclear D gene. The CDR3 has 14 residues. The V and J ends lost 0 bases and 8 bases respectively, with 13 bases between them. CDR1 is SNHLY, CDR2 FYNNEI, per germline. The CDR3 protein is CASSEAADSGGYTF. The CDR3 DNA reads as TGTGCCAGCAGTGAAGCCGCCGATTCGGGAGGCTACACCTTC. Variable domain in full (rest from reference TRBV2 and TRBJ1-2): EPEVTQTPSHQVTQMGQEVILRCVPISNHLYFYWYRQILGQKVEFLVSFYNNEISEKSEIFDDQFSVERPDGSNFTLKIRSTKLEDSAMYFCASSEAADSGGYTFGSGTRLTVV.

The chain joins TRBV6-6 to TRBJ1-1; D ambiguous. Per the germline V gene, CDR1 is MNHNY and CDR2 is SVGAGI (reference sequence). With 3 bases removed from V and 8 bases from J, the gap between germline ends came to 10 bases. This CDR3 spans 12 amino acids. The CDR3 DNA reads as TGTGCCAGCAGTTATTCCAGTGAGGAAGCTTTCTTT. It encodes CASSYSSEEAFF.

The chain joins TRBV29-1 to TRBJ2-1, with D perhaps being TRBD1 or TRBD2 (5 bases each). Germline CDR1 SQVTM, CDR2 ANQGSEA. The CDR3 consists of 16 residues. Trimming took 2 bases from V and 4 from J, leaving 18 bases between them. CDR3 coding DNA: TGCAGCGTTGAAAGTCTACCCGGGACCGATTACAATGAGCAGTTCTTC. The encoded protein is CSVESLPGTDYNEQFF.

The J gene is TRBJ2-7, the V gene TRBV19; 7 positions agree with TRBD2. CDR1 is LNHDA and CDR2 is SQIVND in the germline V gene (reference sequence). The CDR3 length is 15 residues. Losses at the gene ends were 6 bases for V and 0 bases for J; bases not matched to a gene: 8. The CDR3 spells CASRPPGRGSYEQYF. The CDR3 coding sequence is TGTGCCAGTAGACCCCCAGGGAGGGGCTCCTACGAGCAGTACTTC.

The chain links TRBV30 to TRBJ2-3, with TRBD1 matching 7 bases. Per germline, CDR1 GTSNPN and CDR2 SVGIG (reference sequence). There are 12 residues in the CDR3. V shed 7 bases, J shed 14 bases, and the junction held 15 bases outside the gene matches. The CDR3 bases are TGTGCCTTTTCCCCGGAGACAGGGAACGCGTATTTT. Its protein product is CAFSPETGNAYF.

V usage is TRBV7-8 and J usage is TRBJ2-1; TRBD2 matches 8 bases. The trim removed 5 bases at V and 2 bases at J, leaving 11 bases unmatched. This CDR3 contains 17 residues. Germline V gene data show CDR1 as SGHVS and CDR2 as FQNEAQ. CDR3: CASSGRGAGGTYNEQFF. The DNA for the CDR3 is TGTGCCAGCAGCGGAAGAGGTGCGGGAGGTACCTACAATGAGCAGTTCTTC.

The chain joins TRBV7-3 to TRBJ2-3; tentatively, D is TRBD1 (5 bases). The V and J ends lost 0 bases and 7 bases respectively, with 23 bases between them. The CDR3 is made up of 18 amino acids. The germline V gene encodes CDR1 SGHTA and CDR2 FQGTGA. For the CDR3, the DNA is TGTGCCAGCAGCTTAACAATTGGGCCTCAGGGAACCTCGAATACGCAGTATTTT. It yields the protein CASSLTIGPQGTSNTQYF.

As regards this clone: The same CDR3 can be traced to other DNA sequences in this sample. J is TRBJ2-7 and V is TRBV11-2; D is possibly TRBD1 (6 bases). Trimming cost V 1 base and J 4 bases, with 8 bases left between them. CDR1 SGHAT and CDR2 FQNNGV come from the germline V gene. CDR3 length: 13 amino acids. In DNA, the CDR3 is TGTGCCAGCAGCTTAGTCCAGGGGTACGAGCAGTACTTC. Translation: CASSLVQGYEQYF.

V gene TRBV30 combines with J gene TRBJ1-5, with D perhaps matching TRBD1 (5 bases). CDR1 and CDR2 from the germline V gene are GTSNPN and SVGIG (reference sequence). The V end was cut by 4 bases, the J end by 2 bases, with 12 bases between. The CDR3 runs to 14 residues. CDR3 nucleotide sequence: TGTGCCTGGAAGGTGAGGGGAGGCAATCAGCCCCAGCATTTT. As protein: CAWKVRGGNQPQHF.

This clone has just a few counts. The CDR3 loop reads CSVVGSSGANVLTF. As DNA, the CDR3 is TGCAGCGTTGTTGGTTCGTCTGGGGCCAACGTCCTGACTTTC. This chain joins TRBV29-1 and TRBJ2-6; D ambiguous. Trimming left V 4 bases short and J 1 base short, with 8 bases between. Germline lookup yields CDR1 SQVTM and CDR2 ANQGSEA. This CDR3 contains 14 residues. The full variable domain, with the rest looked up from reference TRBV29-1 and TRBJ2-6, is SAVISQKPSRDICQRGTSLTIQCQVDSQVTMMFWYRQQPGQSLTLIATANQGSEATYESGFVIDKFPISRPNLTFSTLTVSNMSPEDSSIYLCSVVGSSGANVLTFGAGSRLTVL.

The chain uses TRBV5-1 and TRBJ2-1; 8 bases are a match to TRBD1. Germline V gene sequence: CDR1 SGHRS, CDR2 YFSETQ. V lost 3 bases and J lost 12; bases outside the gene matches: 5. This CDR3 region has 12 residues. Here the CDR3 DNA reads TGCGCCAGCAGCTCCACAGGGGGGCGGCAGTTCTTC. It is translated as CASSSTGGRQFF.

This chain links TRBV30 with TRBJ1-1, with a weak D call TRBD1 (5 bases). Germline lookup yields CDR1 GTSNPN and CDR2 SVGIG (reference sequence). The CDR3 consists of 14 residues. The ends were cut back, 0 bases at V and 5 bases at J, with 13 bases in the middle. CDR3 amino acids: CAWSVLGGQTEAFF. DNA for the CDR3: TGTGCCTGGAGTGTACTCGGGGGTCAGACTGAAGCTTTCTTT.

The sample holds a few counts of this clone. This chain joins TRBV7-8 and TRBJ2-2; 11 bases line up with TRBD1. Unmatched junction bases numbered 3, after V lost 5 bases and J lost 4 bases. Germline-derived CDR1 and CDR2 are SGHVS and FQNEAQ. This CDR3 is 15 amino acids long. Here the CDR3 DNA reads TGTGCCAGCAGCGTCGGGACAGGGGGCACCGGGGAGCTGTTTTTT. Its protein product is CASSVGTGGTGELFF.

The chain combines TRBV30 with TRBJ1-5; TRBD1 matches 9 bases. Germline V CDR1 and CDR2: GTSNPN, SVGIG (reference sequence). This CDR3 region has 16 residues. Germline trimming cut 2 bases from V and 3 bases from J; bases unmatched to any gene: 8. The CDR3 region has the DNA TGTGCCTGGAGTTCCAGGACAGGGGTTTTCAATCAGCCCCAGCATTTT. Encoded protein: CAWSSRTGVFNQPQHF.